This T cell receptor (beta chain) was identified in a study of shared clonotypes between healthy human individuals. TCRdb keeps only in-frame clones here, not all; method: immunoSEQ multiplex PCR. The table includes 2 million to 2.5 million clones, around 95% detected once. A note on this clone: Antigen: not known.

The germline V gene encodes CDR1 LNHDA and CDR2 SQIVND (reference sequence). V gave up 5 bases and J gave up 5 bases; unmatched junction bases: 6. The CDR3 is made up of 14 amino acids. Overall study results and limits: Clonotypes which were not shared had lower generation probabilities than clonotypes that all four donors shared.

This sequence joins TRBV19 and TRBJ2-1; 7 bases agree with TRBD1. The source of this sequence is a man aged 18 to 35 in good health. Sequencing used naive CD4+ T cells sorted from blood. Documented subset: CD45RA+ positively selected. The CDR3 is CASSSRDRNNEQFF. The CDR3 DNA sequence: TGTGCCAGTAGTTCAAGGGACAGAAACAATGAGCAGTTCTTC.